Presented here are 23 T cell receptor beta chains from one specimen sequenced in a study of cytomegalovirus exposure and HLA in healthy donors. Vbeta (60) and Jbeta (13) primers were used in the PCR. The data were produced by immunoSEQ multiplex PCR, yet TCRdb's version contains in-frame clones alone and is incomplete. The sample includes approximately 130,000 clones, around 72% seen only once; the top ten take less than 5%. The sequencing input was PBMCs. The receptor set was obtained from a man aged 50 to 59 in good health and CMV-seropositive.

This chain uses TRBV7-2 with TRBJ1-1; TRBD1 agrees at 11 bases. The V segment lost 5 bases and the J segment 1 base; nucleotides outside the gene matches: 9. The CDR3 contains 17 residues. CDR1 is SGHTA, CDR2 FQGNSA, per germline. CDR3 sequence (DNA): TGTGCCAGCAGCCAGAGGTTAGGACAGGGGGCGAACACTGAAGCTTTCTTT. It is translated as CASSQRLGQGANTEAFF.

The chain has TRBV6-1 and TRBJ2-4; D possibly corresponds to TRBD1 (8 bases). CDR1 and CDR2 (germline): MNHNS, SASEGT. The ends were cut back, 6 bases at V and 6 bases at J, with 15 bases in the middle. This CDR3 is built from 14 residues. CDR3 in amino acids: CASRDREGRNIQYF. CDR3 sequence (DNA): TGTGCCAGCAGGGACAGGGAGGGTAGAAACATTCAGTACTTC.

This clone was picked up a small number of times. The same CDR3 is also encoded by other DNA sequences in this sample. J is TRBJ2-2 and V is TRBV5-6; TRBD1 agrees at 8 bases. V lost 4 bases to trimming and J lost 5 bases; unmatched junction nucleotides: 1. The CDR3 has 13 amino acids. Germline V gene lookup returns CDR1 SGHDT and CDR2 YYEEEE. For the CDR3, the DNA is TGTGCCAGCAGCCGGGACAGGACCGGGGAGCTGTTTTTT. Protein sequence: CASSRDRTGELFF.

The genes are TRBV5-1 and TRBJ2-5; perhaps TRBD1 as D (6 bases). The CDR3 covers 14 residues. Germline-derived CDR1 and CDR2 are SGHRS and YFSETQ. The V gene lost 3 bases and the J gene lost 2 bases, with 11 bases spanning the gap. CDR3 in DNA: TGCGCCAGCAGCTGGCCGGGACAACAAGAGACCCAGTACTTC. Protein sequence: CASSWPGQQETQYF.

The V and J genes are TRBV7-2 and TRBJ2-7; 7 bases are a match to TRBD1. Per germline, CDR1 SGHTA and CDR2 FQGNSA. With 0 bases clipped from V and 1 base from J, the junction kept 6 bases outside the gene matches. The CDR3 has 16 amino acids. The CDR3 DNA follows: TGTGCCAGCAGCTTAGCTAGGGGGACAGCTTCCTACGAGCAGTACTTC. Amino acid sequence: CASSLARGTASYEQYF.

The gene calls are TRBV27 and TRBJ2-1; D gene uncertain. V was pared by 2 bases and J by 10 bases, with 6 bases between. CDR1 MNHEY and CDR2 SMNVEV come from the germline V gene (reference sequence). The CDR3 consists of 11 residues. The CDR3 is CASSLGLEQFF. The CDR3 nucleotides are TGTGCCAGCAGTTTAGGTCTAGAGCAGTTCTTC.

The chain uses TRBV9 and TRBJ2-2, with TRBD2 matching over 9 bases. From germline, CDR1 is SGDLS and CDR2 YYNGEE. The CDR3 loop spans 15 amino acids. V lost 0 bases to trimming and J lost 7 bases; unmatched junction nucleotides: 4. Here the CDR3 reads CASSVAAGGHGELFF. The CDR3 DNA reads TGTGCCAGCAGCGTAGCAGCGGGGGGACACGGGGAGCTGTTTTTT.

The chain couples TRBV5-1 to TRBJ2-5; D might be TRBD1 (5 bases). Trimming pared 0 bases from V and 2 bases from J, leaving 8 bases between. The CDR3 covers 14 residues. Germline V gene data show CDR1 as SGHRS and CDR2 as YFSETQ. The CDR3 DNA sequence: TGCGCCAGCAGCTTGGGACAGTTGCAAGAGACCCAGTACTTC. Its translation is CASSLGQLQETQYF.

The CDR3 loop reads CASSPRTSGANVLTF. Written as DNA, the CDR3 is TGTGCCAGCAGCCCTCGAACATCTGGGGCCAACGTCCTGACTTTC. The chain couples TRBV11-3 to TRBJ2-6; D not certain. Germline V gives CDR1 SGHNT, CDR2 YENEEA. This CDR3 comprises 15 residues. Trimming pared 5 bases from V and 1 base from J, leaving 9 bases between.

The genes are TRBV6-5 and TRBJ2-5, with 9 bases lining up with TRBD1. CDR3 length equals 13 residues. Germline assignment: CDR1 MNHEY and CDR2 SVGAGI. J lost 5 bases, V lost 7 bases, and 5 bases had no gene match. The CDR3 DNA reads TGTGCCAGCACCCGGGACAGGGTGGAGACCCAGTACTTC. It encodes CASTRDRVETQYF.

The V call is TRBV19, the J call TRBJ1-5, with D perhaps TRBD1 (5 bases). CDR1 and CDR2 from the germline V gene are LNHDA and SQIVND (reference sequence). V shed 3 bases and J shed 1 base, with 7 bases lying between them. The CDR3 covers 14 residues. The CDR3 DNA reads TGTGCCAGTAGTATCCGGGGGAGCAATCAGCCCCAGCATTTT. This encodes CASSIRGSNQPQHF.

The chain links TRBV5-4 to TRBJ2-2; D may be TRBD2 (5 bases). Germline assignment: CDR1 SGHNT and CDR2 YYREEE (reference sequence). Trimming stripped 4 bases from V and 6 bases from J, with 13 bases between. The CDR3 spans 14 residues. The CDR3 DNA reads as TGTGCCAGCAGCAACGGGATTATCCCCGGGGAGCTGTTTTTT. Protein product: CASSNGIIPGELFF. Filled out from reference TRBV5-4 and TRBJ2-2, the complete variable domain reads ETGVTQSPTHLIKTRGQQVTLRCSSQSGHNTVSWYQQALGQGPQFIFQYYREEENGRGNFPPRFSGLQFPNYSSELNVNALELDDSALYLCASSNGIIPGELFFGEGSRLTVL.

This clone is a singleton in its sample. The gene calls are TRBV19 and TRBJ1-1; D uncertain. Germline CDR1 and CDR2: LNHDA and SQIVND (reference sequence). Trimming shortened V by 6 bases and J by 4 bases, and 15 bases separated the two germline ends. The CDR3 consists of 14 residues. This CDR3 is CASSEQSGVTEAFF. The CDR3 DNA sequence: TGTGCCAGTAGCGAACAGTCCGGGGTCACTGAAGCTTTCTTT.

The chain joins TRBV7-9 to TRBJ1-1; the D gene is possibly TRBD1 (5 bases). V was cut by 4 bases and J by 3 bases, with 12 bases left in between. From germline, CDR1 is SEHNR and CDR2 FQNEAQ (reference sequence). The CDR3 has 14 residues. CDR3 coding DNA: TGTGCCAGCAGCTCATACACGGGGGACACTGAAGCTTTCTTT. Its protein is CASSSYTGDTEAFF. The complete variable domain, with remaining parts taken from reference TRBV7-9 and TRBJ1-1, reads DTGVSQNPRHKITKRGQNVTFRCDPISEHNRLYWYRQTLGQGPEFLTYFQNEAQLEKSRLLSDRFSAERPKGSFSTLEIQRTEQGDSAMYLCASSSYTGDTEAFFGQGTRLTVV.

J is TRBJ2-1 and V is TRBV7-2; tentatively, D is TRBD2 (5 bases). Looked up from germline, CDR1 is SGHTA and CDR2 is FQGNSA. V lost 2 bases and J 5 bases, leaving 10 bases between the germline ends. The CDR3 totals 14 residues. CDR3 in amino acids: CASSLLTRNNEQFF. The DNA of the CDR3 is TGTGCCAGCAGCTTACTAACTAGAAACAATGAGCAGTTCTTC.

The chain links TRBV2 to TRBJ2-4, with TRBD2 as a possible D gene (5 bases). CDR3 length: 14 amino acids. Germline assignment: CDR1 SNHLY and CDR2 FYNNEI. Trimming removed 5 bases at V and 0 bases at J, with 8 bases between. CDR3 sequence reads: CASSPGLAKNIQYF. DNA of the CDR3: TGTGCCAGCAGTCCGGGATTAGCCAAAAACATTCAGTACTTC.

The V gene is TRBV5-4, the J gene TRBJ1-2; D is undetermined. The CDR3 spans 13 residues. CDR1 and CDR2 (germline): SGHNT, YYREEE (reference sequence). Trimming took 0 bases from V and 8 from J, leaving 11 bases between them. The CDR3 coding sequence is TGTGCCAGCAGCTTGGACAATTCTAGGGGCTACACCTTC. This translates into CASSLDNSRGYTF. The variable domain in full, completed from reference TRBV5-4 and TRBJ1-2, reads ETGVTQSPTHLIKTRGQQVTLRCSSQSGHNTVSWYQQALGQGPQFIFQYYREEENGRGNFPPRFSGLQFPNYSSELNVNALELDDSALYLCASSLDNSRGYTFGSGTRLTVV.

This clone has only one observation. The chain uses TRBV25-1 and TRBJ2-1, with D maybe TRBD2 (5 bases). The CDR3 contains 15 residues. Germline loops: CDR1 MGHDK, CDR2 SYGVNS. V was clipped by 0 bases and J by 8 bases, with 14 bases between them. The CDR3: CASSEYGSLGDEQFF. The CDR3 DNA reads as TGTGCCAGCAGTGAATACGGTAGTCTCGGGGATGAGCAGTTCTTC.

This rearrangement joins TRBV28 to TRBJ2-7; 9 nucleotides agree with TRBD2. This CDR3 contains 12 residues. Unmatched junction bases numbered 3, after V lost 3 bases and J lost 9 bases. Germline CDR1 and CDR2: MDHEN and SYDVKM. The chain's CDR3 is CASSLHSGGQYF. In DNA, the CDR3 is TGTGCCAGCAGTTTGCATAGCGGGGGGCAGTACTTC.

In this sample, this clone turned up a few times. The rearrangement links TRBV27 to TRBJ1-5, with D hard to call. The germline gives CDR1 MNHEY, CDR2 SMNVEV (reference sequence). CDR3 size: 13 residues. V shed 8 bases and J shed 2 bases, with 10 bases lying between them. Here the CDR3 reads CASAGFGNQPQHF. In nucleotides, the CDR3 is TGTGCCAGCGCGGGGTTCGGCAATCAGCCCCAGCATTTT.

The rearrangement joins TRBV4-1 to TRBJ2-7; 7 bases line up with TRBD1. V lost 0 bases to trimming and J lost 3 bases; unmatched junction nucleotides: 5. CDR1 MGHRA and CDR2 YSYEKL come from the germline V gene. This CDR3 contains 15 residues. CDR3 region: CASSQDRDRRYEQYF. The CDR3 DNA reads as TGCGCCAGCAGCCAAGATAGGGACAGACGCTACGAGCAGTACTTC.

The J gene is TRBJ1-1, the V gene TRBV7-6; TRBD1 matches 7 bases. V lost 5 bases, J lost 0 bases, and 9 bases stayed unmatched. This CDR3 has 16 residues. Germline V gene sequence: CDR1 SGHVS, CDR2 FNYEAQ. The CDR3 reads CASSPQLGQLNTEAFF. The CDR3 DNA sequence: TGTGCCAGCAGCCCCCAACTGGGACAGCTGAACACTGAAGCTTTCTTT.

The chain uses TRBV29-1 and TRBJ1-1; the D gene is possibly TRBD1 (6 bases). Trimming removed 1 base from V and 6 bases from J, with 12 bases in between. The CDR3 loop spans 13 amino acids. Germline CDR1 is SQVTM and CDR2 is ANQGSEA. The CDR3 sequence is CSVEGRGRAEAFF. CDR3 DNA sequence: TGCAGCGTTGAAGGCAGGGGTCGCGCTGAAGCTTTCTTT. Full variable domain (rest looked up from reference TRBV29-1 and TRBJ1-1): SAVISQKPSRDICQRGTSLTIQCQVDSQVTMMFWYRQQPGQSLTLIATANQGSEATYESGFVIDKFPISRPNLTFSTLTVSNMSPEDSSIYLCSVEGRGRAEAFFGQGTRLTVV.